This T cell receptor (beta chain) originates from a study of blood T cell repertoires in COVID-19. The wider study: Whether acute or convalescent, the COVID-19 samples came from the United States, Italy and Spain. The cDNA or gDNA used as material had been derived from T cells, B-cell-depleted T cells, or PBMCs.

Under the authors' procedure: For nucleated cells, counts were estimated from reference gene primer amplification. Libraries were prepared by immunoSEQ multiplex PCR; TCRdb keeps only in-frame clonotypes and omits some of them. That table supplies the V and J calls and clone size; D and trimming were determined from the DNA. The repertoire consists of over 50,000 clones, with 65% to 80% occurring once and the leading ten covering 15%. Per the germline V gene, CDR1 is SGHAT and CDR2 is FQNNGV. After removal of 5 bases from V and 0 bases from J, the junction contained 13 bases not matched to a gene. The CDR3 consists of 19 residues.

The genes are TRBV11-2 and TRBJ2-2, with 9 bases aligning to TRBD2. The clonotype originates from a human donor with active or convalescent COVID-19. The donor label of this sample is uncertain. Sequencing was carried out using peripheral blood. CDR3 DNA: TGTGCCAGCAGCCCTGCTAGGGGTAGCGGGAGAGCGAACACCGGGGAGCTGTTTTTT. Amino acid sequence: CASSPARGSGRANTGELFF.